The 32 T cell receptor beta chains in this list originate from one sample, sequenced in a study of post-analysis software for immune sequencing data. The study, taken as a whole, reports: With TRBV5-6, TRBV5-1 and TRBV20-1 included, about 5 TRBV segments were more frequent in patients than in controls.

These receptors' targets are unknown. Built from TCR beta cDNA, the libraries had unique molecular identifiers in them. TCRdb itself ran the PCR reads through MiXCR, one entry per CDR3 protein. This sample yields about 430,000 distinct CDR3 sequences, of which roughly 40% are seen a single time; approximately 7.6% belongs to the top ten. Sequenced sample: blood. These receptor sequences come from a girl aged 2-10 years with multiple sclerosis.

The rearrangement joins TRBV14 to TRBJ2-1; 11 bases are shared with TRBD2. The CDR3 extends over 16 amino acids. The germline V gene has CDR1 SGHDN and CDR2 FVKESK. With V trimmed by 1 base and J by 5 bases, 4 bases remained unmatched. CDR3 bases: TGTGCCAGCAGCCAAGCGACTAGCGGGATCGACAATGAGCAGTTCTTC. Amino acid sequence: CASSQATSGIDNEQFF.

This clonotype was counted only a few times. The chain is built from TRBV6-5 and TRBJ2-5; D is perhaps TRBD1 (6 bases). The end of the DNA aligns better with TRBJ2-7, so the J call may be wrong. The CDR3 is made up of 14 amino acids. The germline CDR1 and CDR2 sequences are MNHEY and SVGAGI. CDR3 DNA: TGTGCCAGCAGTTACGAACAGGGTAGGCACGAGCAGTACTTC. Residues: CASSYEQGRHEQYF.

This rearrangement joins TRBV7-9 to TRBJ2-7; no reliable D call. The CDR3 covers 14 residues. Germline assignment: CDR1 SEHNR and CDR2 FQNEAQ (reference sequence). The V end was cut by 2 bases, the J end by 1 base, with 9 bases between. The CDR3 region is CASSLYEDSYEQYF. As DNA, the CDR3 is TGTGCCAGCAGCTTATATGAGGATTCCTACGAGCAGTACTTC. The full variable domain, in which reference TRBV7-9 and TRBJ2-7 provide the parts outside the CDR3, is DTGVSQNPRHKITKRGQNVTFRCDPISEHNRLYWYRQTLGQGPEFLTYFQNEAQLEKSRLLSDRFSAERPKGSFSTLEIQRTEQGDSAMYLCASSLYEDSYEQYFGPGTRLTVT.

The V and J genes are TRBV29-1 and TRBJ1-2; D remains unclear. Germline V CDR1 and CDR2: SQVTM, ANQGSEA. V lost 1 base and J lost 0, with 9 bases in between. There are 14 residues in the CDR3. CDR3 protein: CSVEVWSTNYGYTF. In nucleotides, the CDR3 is TGCAGCGTTGAAGTGTGGAGTACTAACTATGGCTACACCTTC.

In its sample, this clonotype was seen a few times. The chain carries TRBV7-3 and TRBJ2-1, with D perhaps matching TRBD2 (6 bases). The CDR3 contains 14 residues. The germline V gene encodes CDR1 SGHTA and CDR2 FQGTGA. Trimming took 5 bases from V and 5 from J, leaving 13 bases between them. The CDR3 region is CASSPTSGHNEQFF. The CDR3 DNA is TGTGCCAGCAGCCCCACAAGCGGGCACAATGAGCAGTTCTTC.

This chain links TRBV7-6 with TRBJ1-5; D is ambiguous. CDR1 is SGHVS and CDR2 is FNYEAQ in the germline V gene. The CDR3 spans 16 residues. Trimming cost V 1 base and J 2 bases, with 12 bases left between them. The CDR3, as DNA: TGTGCCAGCAGCTTAGAGGCGGCAGAACGCAATCAGCCCCAGCATTTT. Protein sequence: CASSLEAAERNQPQHF.

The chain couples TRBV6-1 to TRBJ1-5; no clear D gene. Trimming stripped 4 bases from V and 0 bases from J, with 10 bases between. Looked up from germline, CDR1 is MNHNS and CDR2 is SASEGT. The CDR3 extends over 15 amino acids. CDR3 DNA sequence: TGTGCCAGCAGTGTGGGGAGCGTTAGCAATCAGCCCCAGCATTTT. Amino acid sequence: CASSVGSVSNQPQHF.

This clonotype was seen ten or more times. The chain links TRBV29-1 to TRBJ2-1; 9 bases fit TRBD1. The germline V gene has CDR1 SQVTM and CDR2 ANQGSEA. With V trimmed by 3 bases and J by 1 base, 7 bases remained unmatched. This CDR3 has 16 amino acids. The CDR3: CSVEGQGLSSYNEQFF. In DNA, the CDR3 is TGCAGCGTTGAGGGACAGGGTCTCTCTTCCTACAATGAGCAGTTCTTC.

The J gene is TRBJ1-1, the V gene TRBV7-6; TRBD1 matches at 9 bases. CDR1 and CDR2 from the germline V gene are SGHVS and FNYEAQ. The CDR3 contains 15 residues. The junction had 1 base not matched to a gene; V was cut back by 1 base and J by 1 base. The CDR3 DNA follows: TGTGCCAGCAGCTTAGTGGACAGGGGGAACACTGAAGCTTTCTTT. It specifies CASSLVDRGNTEAFF.

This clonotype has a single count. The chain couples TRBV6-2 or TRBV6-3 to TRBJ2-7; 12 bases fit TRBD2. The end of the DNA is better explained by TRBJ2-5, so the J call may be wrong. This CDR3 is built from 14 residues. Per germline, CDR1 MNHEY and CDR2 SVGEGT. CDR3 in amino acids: CASRQTSGRETQYF. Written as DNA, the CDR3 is TGTGCCAGCAGACAAACTAGCGGGAGGGAGACCCAGTACTTC.

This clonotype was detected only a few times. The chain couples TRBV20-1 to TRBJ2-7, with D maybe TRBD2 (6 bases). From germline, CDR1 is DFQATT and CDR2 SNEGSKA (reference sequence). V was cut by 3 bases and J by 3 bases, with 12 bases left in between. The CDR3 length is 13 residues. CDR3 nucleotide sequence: TGCAGTGCTAGCGGGAGCGGGCTCTACGAGCAGTACTTC. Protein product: CSASGSGLYEQYF.

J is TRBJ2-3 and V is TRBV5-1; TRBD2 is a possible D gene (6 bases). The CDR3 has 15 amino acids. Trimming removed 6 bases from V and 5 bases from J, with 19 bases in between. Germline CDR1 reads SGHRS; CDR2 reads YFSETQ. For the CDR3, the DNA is TGCGCCAGCACATTGGGGGGAAGATATGAAGATACGCAGTATTTT. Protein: CASTLGGRYEDTQYF.

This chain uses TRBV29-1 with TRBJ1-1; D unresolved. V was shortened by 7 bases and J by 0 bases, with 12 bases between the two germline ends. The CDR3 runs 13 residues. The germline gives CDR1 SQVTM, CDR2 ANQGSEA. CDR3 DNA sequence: TGCAGCGGCCGAGGACGGATGAACACTGAAGCTTTCTTT. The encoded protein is CSGRGRMNTEAFF.

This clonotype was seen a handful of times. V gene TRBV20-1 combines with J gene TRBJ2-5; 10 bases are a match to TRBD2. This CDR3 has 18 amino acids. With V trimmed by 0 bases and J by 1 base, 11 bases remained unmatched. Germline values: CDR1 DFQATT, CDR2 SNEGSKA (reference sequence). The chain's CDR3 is CSARDPLQREGPQETQYF. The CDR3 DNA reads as TGCAGTGCTAGAGACCCCTTACAGCGGGAGGGCCCCCAAGAGACCCAGTACTTC.

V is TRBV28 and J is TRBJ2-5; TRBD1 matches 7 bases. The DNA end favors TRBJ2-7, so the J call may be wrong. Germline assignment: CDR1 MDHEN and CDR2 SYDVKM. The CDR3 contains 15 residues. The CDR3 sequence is CASSFLPDRVREQYF. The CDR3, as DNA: TGTGCCAGCAGTTTCCTACCCGACAGGGTTCGCGAGCAGTACTTC.

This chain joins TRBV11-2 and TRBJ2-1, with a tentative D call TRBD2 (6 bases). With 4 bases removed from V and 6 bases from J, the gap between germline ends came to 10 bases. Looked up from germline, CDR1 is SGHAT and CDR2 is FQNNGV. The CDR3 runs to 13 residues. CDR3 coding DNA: TGTGCCAGCAGCTCTTTGACTAGCAATGAGCAGTTCTTC. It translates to CASSSLTSNEQFF. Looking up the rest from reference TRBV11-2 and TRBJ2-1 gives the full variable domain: EAGVAQSPRYKIIEKRQSVAFWCNPISGHATLYWYQQILGQGPKLLIQFQNNGVVDDSQLPKDRFSAERLKGVDSTLKIQPAKLEDSAVYLCASSSLTSNEQFFGPGTRLTVL.

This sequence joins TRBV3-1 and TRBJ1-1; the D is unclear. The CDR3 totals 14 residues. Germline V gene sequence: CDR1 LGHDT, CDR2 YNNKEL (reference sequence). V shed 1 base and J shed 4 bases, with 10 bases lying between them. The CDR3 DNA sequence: TGTGCCAGCAGCCAAGGCGGAAGCGTCACTGAAGCTTTCTTT. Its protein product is CASSQGGSVTEAFF.

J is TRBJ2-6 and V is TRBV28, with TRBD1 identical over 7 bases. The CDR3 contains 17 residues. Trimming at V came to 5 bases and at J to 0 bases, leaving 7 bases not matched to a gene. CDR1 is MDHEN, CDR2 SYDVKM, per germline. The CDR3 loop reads CASSRQGTLSGANVLTF. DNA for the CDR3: TGTGCCAGCAGTCGACAGGGAACCCTCTCTGGGGCCAACGTCCTGACTTTC.

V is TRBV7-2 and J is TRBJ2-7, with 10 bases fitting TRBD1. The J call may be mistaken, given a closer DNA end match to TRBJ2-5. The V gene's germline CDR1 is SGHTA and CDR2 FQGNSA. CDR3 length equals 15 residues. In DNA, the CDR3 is TGTGCCAGCAGCGGCCAGACAGGGGGCCTGGAGACCCAGTACTTC. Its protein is CASSGQTGGLETQYF.

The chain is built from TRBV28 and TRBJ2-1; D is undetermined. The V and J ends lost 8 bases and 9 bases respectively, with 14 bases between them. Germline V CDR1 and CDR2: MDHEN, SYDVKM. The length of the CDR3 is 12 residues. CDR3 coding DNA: TGTGCCAGCTTACAAAGAGGCGCTGAGCAGTTCTTC. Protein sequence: CASLQRGAEQFF.

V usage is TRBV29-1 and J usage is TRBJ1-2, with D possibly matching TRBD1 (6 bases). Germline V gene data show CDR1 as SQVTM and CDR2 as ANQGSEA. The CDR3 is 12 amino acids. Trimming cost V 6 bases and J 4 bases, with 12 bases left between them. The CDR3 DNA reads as TGCAGCGTGGAAACAGGGACCTATGGCTACACCTTC. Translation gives CSVETGTYGYTF.

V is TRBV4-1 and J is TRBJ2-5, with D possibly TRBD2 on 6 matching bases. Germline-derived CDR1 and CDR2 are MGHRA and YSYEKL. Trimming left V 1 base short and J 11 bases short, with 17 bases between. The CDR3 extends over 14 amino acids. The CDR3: CASSQVSEGYEQYF. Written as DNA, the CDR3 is TGCGCCAGCAGCCAAGTGTCGGAGGGCTATGAGCAGTACTTC.

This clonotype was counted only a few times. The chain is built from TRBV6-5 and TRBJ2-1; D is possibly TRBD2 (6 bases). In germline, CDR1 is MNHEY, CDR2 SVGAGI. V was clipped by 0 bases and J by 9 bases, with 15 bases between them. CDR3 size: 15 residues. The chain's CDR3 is CASSYSRDSGGEQFF. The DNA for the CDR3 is TGTGCCAGCAGTTACTCGCGGGATTCCGGGGGTGAGCAGTTCTTC.

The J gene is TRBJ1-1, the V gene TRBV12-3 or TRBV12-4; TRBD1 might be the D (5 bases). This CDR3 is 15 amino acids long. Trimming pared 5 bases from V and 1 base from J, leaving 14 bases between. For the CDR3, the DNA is TGTGCCAGCAGTGACCGTCAGGGAGAGAACACTGAAGCTTTCTTT. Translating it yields CASSDRQGENTEAFF.

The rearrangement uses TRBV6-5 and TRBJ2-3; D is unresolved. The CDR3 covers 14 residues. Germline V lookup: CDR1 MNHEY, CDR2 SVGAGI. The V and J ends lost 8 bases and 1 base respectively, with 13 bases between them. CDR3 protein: CASRRRSRTDTQYF. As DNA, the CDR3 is TGTGCCAGCCGTCGGCGTTCTCGCACAGATACGCAGTATTTT.

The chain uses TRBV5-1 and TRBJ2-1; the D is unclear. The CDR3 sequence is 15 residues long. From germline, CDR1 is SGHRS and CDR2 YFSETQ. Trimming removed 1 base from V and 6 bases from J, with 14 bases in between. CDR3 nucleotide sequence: TGCGCCAGCAGCTTGACAGTAAGTGAGGTCAATGAGCAGTTCTTC. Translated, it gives CASSLTVSEVNEQFF.

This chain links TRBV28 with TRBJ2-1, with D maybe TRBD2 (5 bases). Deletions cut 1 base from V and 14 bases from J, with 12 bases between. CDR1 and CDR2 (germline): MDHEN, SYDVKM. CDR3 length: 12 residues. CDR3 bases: TGTGCCAGCAGTTTATCTGGTAGCGTTAAGTTCTTC. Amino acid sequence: CASSLSGSVKFF.

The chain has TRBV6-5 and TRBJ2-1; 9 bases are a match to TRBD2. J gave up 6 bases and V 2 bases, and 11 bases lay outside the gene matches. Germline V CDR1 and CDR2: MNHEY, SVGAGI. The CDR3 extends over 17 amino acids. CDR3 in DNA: TGTGCCAGCAGTTACATGGGCGGGGGGGCCGCGCTCAATGAGCAGTTCTTC. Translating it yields CASSYMGGGAALNEQFF.

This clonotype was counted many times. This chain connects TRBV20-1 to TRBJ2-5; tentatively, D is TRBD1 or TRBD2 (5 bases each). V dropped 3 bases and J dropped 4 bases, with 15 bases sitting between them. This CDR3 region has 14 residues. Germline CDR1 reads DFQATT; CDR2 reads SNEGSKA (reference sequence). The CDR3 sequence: CSARWGTNRETQYF. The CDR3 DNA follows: TGCAGTGCTAGGTGGGGGACCAACCGAGAGACCCAGTACTTC.

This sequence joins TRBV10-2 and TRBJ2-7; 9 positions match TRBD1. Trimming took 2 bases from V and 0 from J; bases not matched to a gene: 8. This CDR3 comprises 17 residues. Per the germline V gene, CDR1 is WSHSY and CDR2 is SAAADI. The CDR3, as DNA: TGCGCCAGCAGTGAGCGCTCCGGGACAGGGTGCTCCTACGAGCAGTACTTC. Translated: CASSERSGTGCSYEQYF.

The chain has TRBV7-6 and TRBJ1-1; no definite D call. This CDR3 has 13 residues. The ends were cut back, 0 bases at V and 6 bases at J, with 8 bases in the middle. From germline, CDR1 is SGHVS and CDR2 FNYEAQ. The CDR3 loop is CASSLAGRAEAFF. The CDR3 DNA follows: TGTGCCAGCAGCTTAGCAGGGAGAGCTGAAGCTTTCTTT.

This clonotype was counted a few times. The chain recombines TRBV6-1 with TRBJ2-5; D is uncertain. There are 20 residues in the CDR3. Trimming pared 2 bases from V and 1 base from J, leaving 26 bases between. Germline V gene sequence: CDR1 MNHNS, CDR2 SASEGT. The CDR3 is CASSEMVGPAFRTGQETQYF. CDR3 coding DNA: TGTGCCAGCAGTGAAATGGTAGGGCCAGCCTTCCGGACGGGCCAAGAGACCCAGTACTTC.